This T cell receptor (beta chain) was sequenced during a study of T cell changes during pregnancy in multiple sclerosis. V lost 3 bases to trimming and J lost 2 bases, with 10 bases between them. Germline V gene data show CDR1 as SGHTA and CDR2 as FQGNSA. The CDR3 consists of 14 residues. Repertoires were generated with immunoSEQ multiplex PCR, while TCRdb's copy carries only in-frame clones and drops some. Among around 43,000 clones listed, approximately 92% were seen once. Sequences were derived from CD4+ T cells from peripheral blood mononuclear cells, sampled in the first trimester of pregnancy. This clonotype was sampled from a female donor with multiple sclerosis, enrolled in a pregnancy study. The chain is built from TRBV7-2 and TRBJ2-5; D is possibly TRBD2 (6 bases). The CDR3 DNA sequence: TGTGCCAGCAGCTTTAGCGGACTGCAAGAGACCCAGTACTTC. This gives the protein CASSFSGLQETQYF.